This T cell receptor (beta chain) was identified during a study of post-analysis software for immune sequencing data. Study outcomes and limitations: Patients had higher frequencies than controls of about five TRBV segments, including TRBV5-6, TRBV5-1 and TRBV20-1. Controls had significantly higher normalized Chao1 diversity than multiple sclerosis patients.

With regard to this clonotype: Its specificity is not known.

The CDR3 totals 18 residues. Germline V lookup: CDR1 ENHRY, CDR2 SYGVKD. V lost 2 bases and J lost 6; bases outside the gene matches: 14. Included in the TCR beta cDNA libraries were unique molecular identifiers. TCRdb independently ran MiXCR on the PCR reads; one entry per CDR3 protein. This sample has hundreds of thousands of distinct CDR3 sequences, with about a third found just once. This receptor was taken from a girl aged 5-17 years with multiple sclerosis. This rearrangement joins TRBV10-3 to TRBJ1-4, with 8 positions matching TRBD1. Sequences were obtained from blood. The CDR3 region is CAISETGQGGTSYEKLFF. The CDR3, as DNA: TGTGCCATCAGTGAGACCGGACAGGGCGGCACCTCCTATGAAAAACTGTTTTTT.